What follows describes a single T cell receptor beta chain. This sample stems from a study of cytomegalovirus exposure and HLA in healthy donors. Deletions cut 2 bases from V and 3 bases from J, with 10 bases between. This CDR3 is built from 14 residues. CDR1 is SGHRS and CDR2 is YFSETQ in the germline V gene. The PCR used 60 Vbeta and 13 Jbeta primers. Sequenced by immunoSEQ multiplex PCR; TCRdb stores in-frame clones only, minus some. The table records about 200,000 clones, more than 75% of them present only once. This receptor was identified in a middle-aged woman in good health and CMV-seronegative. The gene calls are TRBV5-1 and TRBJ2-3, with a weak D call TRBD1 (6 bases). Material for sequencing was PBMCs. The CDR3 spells CASSLGRGTDTQYF. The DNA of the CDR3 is TGCGCCAGCAGCTTAGGCAGGGGAACAGATACGCAGTATTTT.